These 10 T cell receptor beta chains came from one sample sequenced in a study of T cell repertoires in cytomegalovirus infection. TCRdb called the reads again in MiXCR, with one record for every CDR3 protein. The table has roughly 500,000 distinct CDR3 sequences, over 9% seen once; the top ten hold roughly a tenth. Sequenced input: PBMCs. Receptors originate from a human donor in good health (CMV status not recorded). Some clones in this sample may be carry-over from other donors' samples.

This clonotype was counted many times. This sequence joins TRBV12-3 or TRBV12-4 and TRBJ1-2; 8 positions agree with TRBD1. J was trimmed by 8 bases and V by 8 bases; bases with no gene match: 13. The CDR3 runs 14 residues. The CDR3 region is CASRNSGQGGGYTF. The CDR3 nucleotides are TGTGCCAGCCGAAATAGCGGACAGGGTGGAGGCTACACCTTC.

This clonotype occurred many times. The CDR3, as DNA: TGTGCCAGCAGCTTGAGGGACCTCAATGAGCAGTTCTTC. It translates to CASSLRDLNEQFF. V and J are TRBV7-8 and TRBJ2-1, with D tentatively TRBD1 or TRBD2 (5 bases each). V lost 3 bases and J 6 bases, leaving 9 bases between the germline ends. The CDR3 is 13 residues long. In germline, CDR1 is SGHVS, CDR2 FQNEAQ. Looking up the rest from reference TRBV7-8 and TRBJ2-1 gives the full variable domain: GAGVSQSPRYKVAKRGQDVALRCDPISGHVSLFWYQQALGQGPEFLTYFQNEAQLDKSGLPSDRFFAERPEGSVSTLKIQRTQQEDSAVYLCASSLRDLNEQFFGPGTRLTVL.

The genes are TRBV3-1 and TRBJ2-1; D is undetermined. Trimming took 4 bases from V and 8 from J, leaving 9 bases between them. The germline V gene encodes CDR1 LGHDT and CDR2 YNNKEL (reference sequence). CDR3 length equals 12 residues. The CDR3 loop is CASSRRSDEQFF. CDR3 coding DNA: TGTGCCAGCAGCCGTCGATCGGATGAGCAGTTCTTC.

This clonotype was picked up many times. This rearrangement joins TRBV7-2 to TRBJ2-5, with TRBD1 identical over 11 bases. With V trimmed by 6 bases and J by 5 bases, 5 bases remained unmatched. CDR1 is SGHTA, CDR2 FQGNSA, per germline. The CDR3 extends over 14 amino acids. In DNA, the CDR3 is TGTGCCAGCAGTCGGACAGGGGGCGATGAGACCCAGTACTTC. Residues: CASSRTGGDETQYF.

This clonotype was found many times. V is TRBV29-1 and J is TRBJ2-5, with 9 bases that match TRBD2. Germline CDR1 reads SQVTM; CDR2 reads ANQGSEA. The CDR3 is made up of 15 amino acids. The junction had 11 bases not matched to a gene; V was cut back by 4 bases and J by 5 bases. This CDR3 reads CSVGLRRGGRETQYF. Here the CDR3 DNA reads TGCAGCGTTGGGCTCCGGCGGGGGGGCCGGGAGACCCAGTACTTC.

This clonotype was picked up many times. This rearrangement joins TRBV7-9 to TRBJ2-1, with D possibly matching TRBD2 (7 bases). Trimming stripped 5 bases from V and 6 bases from J, with 17 bases between. This CDR3 spans 15 amino acids. In germline, CDR1 is SEHNR, CDR2 FQNEAQ (reference sequence). CDR3 region: CASSPGLRGGNEQFF. The CDR3 nucleotides are TGTGCCAGCAGCCCGGGGTTAAGGGGGGGCAATGAGCAGTTCTTC.

V gene TRBV9 combines with J gene TRBJ2-3, with a possible D match to TRBD2 (6 bases). In germline, CDR1 is SGDLS, CDR2 YYNGEE. Trimming removed 0 bases from V and 5 bases from J, with 13 bases in between. The CDR3 runs to 15 residues. In DNA, the CDR3 is TGTGCCAGCAGCGTAGACGGGGGTACACGAGATACGCAGTATTTT. It encodes CASSVDGGTRDTQYF.

The chain has TRBV20-1 and TRBJ1-5; D call uncertain. This CDR3 has 15 residues. Deletions cut 1 base from V and 3 bases from J, with 13 bases between. Looked up from germline, CDR1 is DFQATT and CDR2 is SNEGSKA (reference sequence). The CDR3 sequence is CSARVGPALNQPQHF. Written as DNA, the CDR3 is TGCAGTGCTAGAGTAGGGCCCGCACTCAATCAGCCCCAGCATTTT.

In its sample, this clonotype was seen many times. The rearrangement uses TRBV20-1 and TRBJ2-3; 9 bases fit TRBD2. The CDR3 sequence is 16 residues long. The junction had 12 bases not matched to a gene; V was cut back by 5 bases and J by 3 bases. Per the germline V gene, CDR1 is DFQATT and CDR2 is SNEGSKA (reference sequence). CDR3 in DNA: TGCAGTGCTCAGTACCCCGGAGCGGGGGGTACAGATACGCAGTATTTT. This gives the protein CSAQYPGAGGTDTQYF.

This clonotype was detected many times. The chain is built from TRBV4-1 and TRBJ2-6; TRBD1 matches at 7 bases. The CDR3 is 16 residues long. CDR1 and CDR2 (germline): MGHRA, YSYEKL. J was trimmed by 0 bases and V by 5 bases; bases with no gene match: 4. The CDR3 loop is CASSDRAFSGANVLTF. DNA of the CDR3: TGCGCCAGCAGCGACAGGGCCTTCTCTGGGGCCAACGTCCTGACTTTC.